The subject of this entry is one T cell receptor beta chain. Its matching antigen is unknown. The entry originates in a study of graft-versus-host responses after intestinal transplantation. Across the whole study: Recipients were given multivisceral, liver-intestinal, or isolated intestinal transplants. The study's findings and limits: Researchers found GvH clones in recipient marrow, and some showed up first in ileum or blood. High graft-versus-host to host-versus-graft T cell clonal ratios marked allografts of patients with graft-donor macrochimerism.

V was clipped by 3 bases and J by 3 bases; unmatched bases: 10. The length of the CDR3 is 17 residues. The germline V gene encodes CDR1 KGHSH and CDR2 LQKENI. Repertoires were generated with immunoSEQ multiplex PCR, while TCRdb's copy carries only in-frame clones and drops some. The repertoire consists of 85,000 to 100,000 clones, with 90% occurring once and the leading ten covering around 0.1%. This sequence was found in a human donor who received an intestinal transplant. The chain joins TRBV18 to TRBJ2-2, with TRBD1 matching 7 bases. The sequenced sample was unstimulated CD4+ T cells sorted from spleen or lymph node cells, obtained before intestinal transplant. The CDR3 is CASSPRNEGAYTGELFF. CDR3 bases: TGTGCCAGCTCACCGCGGAATGAGGGGGCCTACACCGGGGAGCTGTTTTTT.